A single sample is the source of the 19 T cell receptor beta chains below, sequenced in a study of beta chain features in type 1 diabetes. Broader study findings: The study found moderately but significantly shorter TCRB CDR3s in all four CD4+ subsets of Type 1 diabetes patients.

Expressed TCRB transcripts got sequenced, as all isolated RNA was reverse transcribed. Generated by immunoSEQ multiplex PCR, the TCRdb table keeps only in-frame clones and is missing some. Among some 150,000 clones listed, 10% to 15% were seen once. For these receptors, no antigen is known. The material sequenced was central memory CD4+ T cells from blood. All receptors derive from a man aged 18 to 29 with type 1 diabetes.

V usage is TRBV28 and J usage is TRBJ1-2, with D uncertain. Germline-derived CDR1 and CDR2 are MDHEN and SYDVKM. V was shortened by 3 bases and J by 4 bases, with 6 bases between the two germline ends. This CDR3 region has 12 residues. CDR3 DNA: TGTGCCAGCAGTTTTGGCTCCTATGGCTACACCTTC. Translation: CASSFGSYGYTF.

V usage is TRBV25-1 and J usage is TRBJ1-4, with TRBD1 matching over 9 bases. Germline V gene lookup returns CDR1 MGHDK and CDR2 SYGVNS. The CDR3 has 14 amino acids. Trimming took 4 bases from V and 7 from J; bases not matched to a gene: 4. As DNA, the CDR3 is TGTGCCAGCAGTGCGGGACAGGGAGTTGAAAAACTGTTTTTT. Its protein is CASSAGQGVEKLFF.

There are a few counts of this clone. The rearrangement uses TRBV7-2 and TRBJ1-4, with a tentative D call TRBD1 (6 bases). Per the germline V gene, CDR1 is SGHTA and CDR2 is FQGNSA. The CDR3 spans 16 residues. The V gene lost 4 bases and the J gene lost 4 bases, with 16 bases spanning the gap. In nucleotides, the CDR3 is TGTGCCAGCAGCTCCCTCACAGGGATGGGTAATGAAAAACTGTTTTTT. This translates into CASSSLTGMGNEKLFF.

In its sample, this clone was seen a few times. The rearrangement joins TRBV7-8 to TRBJ1-6, with a weak D call TRBD1 (6 bases). The ends were cut back, 4 bases at V and 5 bases at J, with 15 bases in the middle. The CDR3 is 16 residues long. CDR1 and CDR2 from the germline V gene are SGHVS and FQNEAQ. The CDR3 protein is CASSSQGRVDNSPLHF. As DNA, the CDR3 is TGTGCCAGCAGCTCTCAGGGGAGGGTCGATAATTCACCCCTCCACTTT.

The V gene is TRBV19, the J gene TRBJ1-5, with 8 bases identical to TRBD1. This CDR3 is built from 15 residues. J lost 1 base, V lost 7 bases, and 6 bases had no gene match. Germline V gene data show CDR1 as LNHDA and CDR2 as SQIVND (reference sequence). The CDR3, as DNA: TGTGCCAGTACCCTCGACAGGGGAAGCAATCAGCCCCAGCATTTT. Encoded protein: CASTLDRGSNQPQHF. Variable domain in full (rest from reference TRBV19 and TRBJ1-5): DGGITQSPKYLFRKEGQNVTLSCEQNLNHDAMYWYRQDPGQGLRLIYYSQIVNDFQKGDIAEGYSVSREKKESFPLTVTSAQKNPTAFYLCASTLDRGSNQPQHFGDGTRLSIL.

The chain uses TRBV5-1 and TRBJ2-3; 9 positions match TRBD2. V shed 2 bases, J shed 2 bases, and the junction held 3 bases outside the gene matches. The CDR3 is 15 residues long. Germline CDR1 is SGHRS and CDR2 is YFSETQ. CDR3 nucleotides: TGCGCCAGCAGCTTCATAGCGGGGGTCACAGATACGCAGTATTTT. It specifies CASSFIAGVTDTQYF.

This clone showed up many times. The chain combines TRBV30 with TRBJ1-5; no clear D. Germline loops: CDR1 GTSNPN, CDR2 SVGIG (reference sequence). V lost 1 base, J lost 9 bases, and 10 bases lay in between. This CDR3 comprises 12 residues. CDR3 in amino acids: CAWSDIGRPQHF. The CDR3 nucleotides read TGTGCCTGGAGTGACATCGGGCGGCCCCAGCATTTT.

Ten or more counts support this clone. The chain links TRBV4-1 to TRBJ2-5; D may be TRBD1 (5 bases). This CDR3 spans 15 amino acids. Per germline, CDR1 MGHRA and CDR2 YSYEKL. The germline V and J ends were trimmed by 0 bases and 9 bases, with 17 bases remaining between them. The CDR3 DNA follows: TGCGCCAGCAGCCAAGAGGTGTCAGGGATGATGGCCCAGTACTTC. It translates to CASSQEVSGMMAQYF.

The table lists this clone with a few counts. The rearrangement links TRBV7-7 to TRBJ2-1; TRBD2 aligns across 10 bases. CDR3 length equals 14 residues. Losses at the gene ends were 5 bases for V and 6 bases for J; bases not matched to a gene: 4. Per germline, CDR1 SSHAT and CDR2 FNYEAQ (reference sequence). CDR3 region: CASSPGLAINEQFF. The CDR3 region has the DNA TGTGCCAGCAGCCCGGGACTAGCGATCAATGAGCAGTTCTTC.

The rearrangement links TRBV15 to TRBJ2-7; D is uncertain. Germline CDR1 is LNHNV and CDR2 is YYDKDF (reference sequence). The CDR3 is 15 amino acids. Trimming shortened V by 1 base and J by 3 bases, and 13 bases separated the two germline ends. DNA for the CDR3: TGTGCCACCAGCAGAGTAGGCGGCAGTGACTACGAGCAGTACTTC. It yields the protein CATSRVGGSDYEQYF.

The J gene is TRBJ1-1, the V gene TRBV5-4; D may be TRBD1 (5 bases). CDR3 size: 14 residues. Germline V gives CDR1 SGHNT, CDR2 YYREEE (reference sequence). The ends were cut back, 4 bases at V and 0 bases at J, with 10 bases in the middle. The CDR3 reads CASSPAGLNTEAFF. In DNA form, the CDR3 reads TGTGCCAGCAGCCCCGCAGGGTTGAACACTGAAGCTTTCTTT.

This clone has more than one count but fewer than ten. The chain combines TRBV6-1 with TRBJ2-7, with 7 positions matching TRBD1. Trimming removed 6 bases from V and 2 bases from J; junction bases left unmatched: 4. CDR3 length: 13 residues. Germline V gives CDR1 MNHNS, CDR2 SASEGT. CDR3 coding DNA: TGTGCCAGCAGCCCGGGACAGCCCTACGAGCAGTACTTC. Residues: CASSPGQPYEQYF.

This clone was seen more than once but under ten times. V gene TRBV4-1 combines with J gene TRBJ2-3; D remains ambiguous. CDR3 length: 15 residues. V was clipped by 4 bases and J by 2 bases, with 13 bases between them. From germline, CDR1 is MGHRA and CDR2 YSYEKL. The CDR3 DNA is TGCGCCAGCAGCCTATCCGAGAGATTCACAGATACGCAGTATTTT. Translation gives CASSLSERFTDTQYF.

This clone was observed many times. The CDR3 loop is CAWRKGVEQFF. The CDR3 DNA is TGTGCCTGGAGGAAAGGGGTTGAGCAGTTCTTC. This chain links TRBV30 with TRBJ2-1; D perhaps matches TRBD1 (5 bases). V was shortened by 3 bases and J by 9 bases, with 9 bases between the two germline ends. CDR1 GTSNPN and CDR2 SVGIG come from the germline V gene (reference sequence). This CDR3 has 11 amino acids.

This clone was seen more than once but under ten times. The CDR3 sequence: CASSELGGGYGYTF. CDR3 in DNA: TGTGCCAGCAGTGAACTGGGAGGGGGCTATGGCTACACCTTC. The V and J genes are TRBV6-1 and TRBJ1-2, with D possibly TRBD1 on 6 matching bases. The CDR3 is 14 amino acids. In germline, CDR1 is MNHNS, CDR2 SASEGT. V lost 2 bases to trimming and J lost 4 bases, with 11 bases between them.

The chain carries TRBV2 and TRBJ1-3; D is possibly TRBD1 (5 bases). The V end lost 3 bases, the J end lost 4 bases, and 13 bases lay between the germline ends. The CDR3 runs to 15 residues. CDR1 and CDR2 from the germline V gene are SNHLY and FYNNEI. CDR3 in DNA: TGTGCCAGCAGTGAGAGTCAGGGTTACGGAAACACCATATATTTT. Amino acids: CASSESQGYGNTIYF.

This clone was detected only a few times. The J gene is TRBJ2-7, the V gene TRBV15; 7 bases match TRBD1. This CDR3 spans 15 amino acids. V shed 4 bases and J 4 bases; nucleotides not matched to a gene: 10. CDR1 LNHNV and CDR2 YYDKDF come from the germline V gene (reference sequence). The CDR3 nucleotides are TGTGCCACCAGCAAGGGGGACAGCGAACTTTACGAGCAGTACTTC. It yields the protein CATSKGDSELYEQYF.

Of note for this clone: Other nucleotide sequences from this sample produce the same CDR3. The rearrangement links TRBV6-5 to TRBJ2-7; D uncertain. The CDR3 is 14 amino acids. Trimming pared 5 bases from V and 0 bases from J, leaving 11 bases between. In germline, CDR1 is MNHEY, CDR2 SVGAGI. CDR3 coding DNA: TGTGCCAGCAGTCCACCCGGGCCCTCCTACGAGCAGTACTTC. This encodes CASSPPGPSYEQYF.

The table lists this clone with a few counts. The genes are TRBV10-3 and TRBJ1-2; D unresolved. V was pared by 2 bases and J by 6 bases, with 19 bases between. Per germline, CDR1 ENHRY and CDR2 SYGVKD. The CDR3 runs 16 residues. The CDR3 sequence: CAISEDGPRGINGYTF. The CDR3 nucleotides are TGTGCCATCAGTGAGGATGGGCCCCGGGGTATCAATGGCTACACCTTC.